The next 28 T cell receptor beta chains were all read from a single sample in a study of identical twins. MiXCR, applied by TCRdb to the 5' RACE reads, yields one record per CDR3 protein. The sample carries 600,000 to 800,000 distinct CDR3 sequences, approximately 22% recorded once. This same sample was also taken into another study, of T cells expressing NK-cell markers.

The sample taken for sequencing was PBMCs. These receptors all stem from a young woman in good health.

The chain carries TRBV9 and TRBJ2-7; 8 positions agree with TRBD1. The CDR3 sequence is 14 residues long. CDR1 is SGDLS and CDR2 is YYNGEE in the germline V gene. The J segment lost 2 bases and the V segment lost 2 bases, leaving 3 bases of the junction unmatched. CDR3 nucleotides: TGTGCCAGCAGCGTGGGGGGACAGGCCTACGAGCAGTACTTC. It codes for CASSVGGQAYEQYF. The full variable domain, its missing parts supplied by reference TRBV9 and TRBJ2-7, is DSGVTQTPKHLITATGQRVTLRCSPRSGDLSVYWYQQSLDQGLQFLIQYYNGEERAKGNILERFSAQQFPDLHSELNLSSLELGDSALYFCASSVGGQAYEQYFGPGTRLTVT.

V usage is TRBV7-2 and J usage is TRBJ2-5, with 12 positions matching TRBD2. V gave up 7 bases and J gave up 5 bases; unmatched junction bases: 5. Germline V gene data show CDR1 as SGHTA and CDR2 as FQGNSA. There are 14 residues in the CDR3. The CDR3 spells CASNLAGGRETQYF. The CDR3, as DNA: TGTGCCAGCAACCTAGCGGGGGGGAGGGAGACCCAGTACTTC.

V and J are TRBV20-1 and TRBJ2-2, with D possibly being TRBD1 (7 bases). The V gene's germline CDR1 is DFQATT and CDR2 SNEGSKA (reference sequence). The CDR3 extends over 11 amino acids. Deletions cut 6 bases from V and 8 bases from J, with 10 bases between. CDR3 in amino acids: CSAGGQGELFF. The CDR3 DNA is TGCAGTGCGGGGGGACAGGGGGAGCTGTTTTTT.

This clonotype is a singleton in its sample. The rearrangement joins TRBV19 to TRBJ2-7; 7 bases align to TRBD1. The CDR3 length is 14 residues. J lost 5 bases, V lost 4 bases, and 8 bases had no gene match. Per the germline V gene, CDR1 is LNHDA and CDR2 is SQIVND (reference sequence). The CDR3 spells CASSTLGQEDEQYF. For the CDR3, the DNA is TGTGCCAGTAGTACTCTAGGACAGGAAGACGAGCAGTACTTC. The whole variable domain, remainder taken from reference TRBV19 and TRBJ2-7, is DGGITQSPKYLFRKEGQNVTLSCEQNLNHDAMYWYRQDPGQGLRLIYYSQIVNDFQKGDIAEGYSVSREKKESFPLTVTSAQKNPTAFYLCASSTLGQEDEQYFGPGTRLTVT.

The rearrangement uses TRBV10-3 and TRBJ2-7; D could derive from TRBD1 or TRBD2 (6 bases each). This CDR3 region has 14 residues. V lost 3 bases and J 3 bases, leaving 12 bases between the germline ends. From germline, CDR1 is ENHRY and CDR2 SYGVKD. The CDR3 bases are TGTGCCATCAGTGACAGAGGGGGGTACTACGAGCAGTACTTC. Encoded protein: CAISDRGGYYEQYF.

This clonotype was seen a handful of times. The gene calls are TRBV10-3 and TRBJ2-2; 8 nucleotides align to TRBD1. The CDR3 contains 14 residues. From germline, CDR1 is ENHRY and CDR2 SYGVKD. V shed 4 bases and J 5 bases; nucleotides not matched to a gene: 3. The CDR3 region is CAISGQGTTGELFF. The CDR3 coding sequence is TGTGCCATCAGTGGACAGGGGACGACCGGGGAGCTGTTTTTT.

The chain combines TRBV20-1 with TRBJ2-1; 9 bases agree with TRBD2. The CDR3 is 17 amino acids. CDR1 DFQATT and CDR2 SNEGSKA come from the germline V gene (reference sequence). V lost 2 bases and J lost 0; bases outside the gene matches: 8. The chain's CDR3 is CSARHTYSGSSYNEQFF. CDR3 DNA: TGCAGTGCTAGACACACCTATAGCGGGAGCTCCTACAATGAGCAGTTCTTC.

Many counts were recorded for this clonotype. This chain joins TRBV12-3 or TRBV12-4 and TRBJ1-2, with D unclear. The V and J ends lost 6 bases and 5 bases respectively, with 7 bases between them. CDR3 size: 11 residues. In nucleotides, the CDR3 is TGTGCCAGCAGCCTTACTTATGGCTACACCTTC. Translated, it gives CASSLTYGYTF.

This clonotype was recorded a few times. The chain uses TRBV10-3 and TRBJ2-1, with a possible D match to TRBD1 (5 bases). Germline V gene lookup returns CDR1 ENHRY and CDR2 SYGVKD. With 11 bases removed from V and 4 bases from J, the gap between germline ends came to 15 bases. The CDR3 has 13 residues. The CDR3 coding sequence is TGTGCCGTTCAACAGGCAGAGTACAATGAGCAGTTCTTC. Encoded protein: CAVQQAEYNEQFF.

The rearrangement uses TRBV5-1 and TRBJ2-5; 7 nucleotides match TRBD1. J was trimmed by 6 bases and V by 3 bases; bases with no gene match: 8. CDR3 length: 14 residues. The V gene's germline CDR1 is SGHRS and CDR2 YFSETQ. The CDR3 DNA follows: TGCGCCAGCAGCTCCGAGACAGGGTGGAAGACCCAGTACTTC. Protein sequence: CASSSETGWKTQYF.

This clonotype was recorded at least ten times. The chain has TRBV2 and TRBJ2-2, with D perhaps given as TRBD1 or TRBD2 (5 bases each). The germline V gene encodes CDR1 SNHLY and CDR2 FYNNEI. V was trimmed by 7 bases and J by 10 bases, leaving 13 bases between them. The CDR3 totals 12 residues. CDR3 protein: CASNARGEELFF. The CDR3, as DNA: TGTGCCAGCAATGCCAGAGGGGAGGAGCTGTTTTTT.

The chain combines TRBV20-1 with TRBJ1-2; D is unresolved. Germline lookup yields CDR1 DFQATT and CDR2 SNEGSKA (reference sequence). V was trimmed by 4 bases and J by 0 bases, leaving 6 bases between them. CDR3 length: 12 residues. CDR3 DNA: TGCAGTGCTACTCAGGCTAACTATGGCTACACCTTC. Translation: CSATQANYGYTF.

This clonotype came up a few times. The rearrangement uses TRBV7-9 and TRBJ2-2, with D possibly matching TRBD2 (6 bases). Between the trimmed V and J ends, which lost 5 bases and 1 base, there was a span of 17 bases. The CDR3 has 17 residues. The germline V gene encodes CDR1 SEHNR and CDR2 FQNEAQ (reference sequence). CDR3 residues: CASSMRRGKGNTGELFF. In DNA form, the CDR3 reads TGTGCCAGCAGCATGAGACGGGGGAAGGGGAACACCGGGGAGCTGTTTTTT.

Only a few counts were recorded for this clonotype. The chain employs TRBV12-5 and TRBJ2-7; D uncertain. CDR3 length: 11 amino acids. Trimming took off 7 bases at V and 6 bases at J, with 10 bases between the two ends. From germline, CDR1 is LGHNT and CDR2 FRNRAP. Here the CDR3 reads CASAYGREQYF. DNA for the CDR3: TGTGCTAGTGCCTACGGGCGCGAGCAGTACTTC.

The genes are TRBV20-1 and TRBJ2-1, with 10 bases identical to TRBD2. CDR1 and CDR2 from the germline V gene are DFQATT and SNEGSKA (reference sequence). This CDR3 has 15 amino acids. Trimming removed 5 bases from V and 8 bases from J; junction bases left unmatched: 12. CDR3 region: CSASQSSGSRYEQFF. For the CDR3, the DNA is TGCAGTGCTTCCCAATCTAGCGGGAGCAGGTATGAGCAGTTCTTC.

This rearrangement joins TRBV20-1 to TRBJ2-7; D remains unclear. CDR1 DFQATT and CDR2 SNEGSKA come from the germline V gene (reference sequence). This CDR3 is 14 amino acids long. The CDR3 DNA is TGCAGCGCATTACAGAGCACGTCATTCTACGAGCAGTACTTC. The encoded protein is CSALQSTSFYEQYF.

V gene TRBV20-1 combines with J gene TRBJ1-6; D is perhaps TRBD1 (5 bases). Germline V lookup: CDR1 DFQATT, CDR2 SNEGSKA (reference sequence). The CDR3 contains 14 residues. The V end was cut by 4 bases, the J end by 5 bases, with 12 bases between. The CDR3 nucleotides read TGCAGTGCTACAGGGACTGCTAATAATTCACCCCTCCACTTT. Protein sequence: CSATGTANNSPLHF.

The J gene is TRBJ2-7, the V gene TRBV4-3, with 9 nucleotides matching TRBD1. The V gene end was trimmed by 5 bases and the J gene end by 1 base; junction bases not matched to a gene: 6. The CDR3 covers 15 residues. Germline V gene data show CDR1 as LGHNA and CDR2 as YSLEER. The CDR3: CASSLRTGASYEQYF. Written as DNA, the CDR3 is TGCGCCAGCAGCTTGCGGACAGGGGCGTCCTACGAGCAGTACTTC.

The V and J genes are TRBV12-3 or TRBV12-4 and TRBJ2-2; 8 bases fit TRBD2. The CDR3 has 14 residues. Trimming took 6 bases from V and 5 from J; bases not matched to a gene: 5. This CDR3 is CASRGLVLTGELFF. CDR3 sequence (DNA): TGTGCCAGCAGGGGACTAGTCCTTACCGGGGAGCTGTTTTTT.

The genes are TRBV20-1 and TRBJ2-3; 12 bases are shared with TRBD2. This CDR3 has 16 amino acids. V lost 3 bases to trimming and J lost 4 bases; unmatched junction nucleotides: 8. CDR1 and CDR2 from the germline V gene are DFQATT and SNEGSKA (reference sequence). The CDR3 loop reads CSARRGLAGGPDTQYF. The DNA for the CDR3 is TGCAGTGCTAGGAGAGGGCTAGCGGGGGGGCCAGATACGCAGTATTTT.

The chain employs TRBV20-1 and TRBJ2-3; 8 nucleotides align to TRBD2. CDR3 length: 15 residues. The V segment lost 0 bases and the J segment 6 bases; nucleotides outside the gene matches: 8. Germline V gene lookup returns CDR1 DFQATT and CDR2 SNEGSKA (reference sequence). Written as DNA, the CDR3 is TGCAGTGCTAGAGATCCAAGAGCGGGGGACGATACGCAGTATTTT. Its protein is CSARDPRAGDDTQYF.

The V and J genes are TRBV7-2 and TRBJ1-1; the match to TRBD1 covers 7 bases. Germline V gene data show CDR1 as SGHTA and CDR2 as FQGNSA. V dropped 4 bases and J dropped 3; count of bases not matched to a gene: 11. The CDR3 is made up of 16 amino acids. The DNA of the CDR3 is TGTGCCAGCAGCTCAAGGACAGGAGGTGAGGACACTGAAGCTTTCTTT. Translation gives CASSSRTGGEDTEAFF.

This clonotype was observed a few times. CDR3: CSVEDPTGASFNEQFF. In DNA, the CDR3 is TGCAGCGTTGAAGATCCAACGGGGGCGTCGTTCAATGAGCAGTTCTTC. V usage is TRBV29-1 and J usage is TRBJ2-1; D may match TRBD1 or TRBD2 (6 bases each). Germline V gives CDR1 SQVTM, CDR2 ANQGSEA. V was shortened by 0 bases and J by 6 bases, with 18 bases between the two germline ends. This CDR3 spans 16 amino acids.

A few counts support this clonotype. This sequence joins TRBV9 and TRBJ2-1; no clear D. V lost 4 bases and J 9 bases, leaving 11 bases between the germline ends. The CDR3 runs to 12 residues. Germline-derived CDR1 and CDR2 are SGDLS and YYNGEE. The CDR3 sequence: CASSPGWPEQFF. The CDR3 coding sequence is TGTGCCAGCAGCCCGGGTTGGCCTGAGCAGTTCTTC. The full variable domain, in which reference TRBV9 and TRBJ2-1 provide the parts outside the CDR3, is DSGVTQTPKHLITATGQRVTLRCSPRSGDLSVYWYQQSLDQGLQFLIQYYNGEERAKGNILERFSAQQFPDLHSELNLSSLELGDSALYFCASSPGWPEQFFGPGTRLTVL.

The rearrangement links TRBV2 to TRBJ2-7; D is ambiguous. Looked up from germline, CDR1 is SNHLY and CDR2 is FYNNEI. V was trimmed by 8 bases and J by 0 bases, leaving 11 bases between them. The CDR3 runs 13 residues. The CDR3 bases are TGTGCCAGCCTTTTGACTCTCTCCTACGAGCAGTACTTC. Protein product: CASLLTLSYEQYF.

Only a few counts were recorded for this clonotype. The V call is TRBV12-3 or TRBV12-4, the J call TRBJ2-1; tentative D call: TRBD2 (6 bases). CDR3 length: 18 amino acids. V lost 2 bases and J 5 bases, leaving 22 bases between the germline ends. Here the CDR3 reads CASSLRGHGGGGNNEQFF. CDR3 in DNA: TGTGCCAGCAGTTTAAGGGGCCACGGGGGAGGAGGGAACAATGAGCAGTTCTTC.

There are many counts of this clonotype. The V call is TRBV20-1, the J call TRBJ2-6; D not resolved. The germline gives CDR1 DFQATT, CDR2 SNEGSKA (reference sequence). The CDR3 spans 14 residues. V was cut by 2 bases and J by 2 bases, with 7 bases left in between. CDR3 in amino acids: CSARQTTGANVLTF. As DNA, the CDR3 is TGCAGTGCTAGACAAACTACTGGGGCCAACGTCCTGACTTTC.

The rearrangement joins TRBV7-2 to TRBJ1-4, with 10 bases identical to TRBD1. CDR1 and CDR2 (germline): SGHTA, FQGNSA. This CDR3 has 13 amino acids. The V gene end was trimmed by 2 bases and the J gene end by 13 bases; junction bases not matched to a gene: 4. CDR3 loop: CASSLLTGGILFF. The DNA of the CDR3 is TGTGCCAGCAGCTTACTGACAGGGGGCATACTGTTTTTT.